A selection of T cell receptor beta chains follows, all from one sample in a study of post-analysis software for immune sequencing data. TCRdb processed the PCR reads anew with MiXCR; each CDR3 protein has one entry. Found here are about 540,000 distinct CDR3 sequences, around 31% of them singletons; the top ten hold 4.5% to 7.5%. Specimen: blood. These receptor sequences come from a girl between 2 and 17 years old with multiple sclerosis. Each CDR3 is given with its conserved first and last residue. Each record gives: J gene, D gene, V gene, clone size, CDR3 protein, CDR3 DNA. The D gene is left open where the match is weak. Clone size, where shown, is once, few, many, or a class for clones that have expanded.

TRBJ2-1 | - | TRBV6-6 | few | CASSPSDPLKQFF | TGTGCCAGCAGCCCCTCTGACCCTCTGAAGCAGTTCTTC
TRBJ2-2 | - | TRBV7-2 | - | CASSTRLGTGELFF | TGTGCCAGCAGCACTCGACTGGGAACCGGGGAGCTGTTTTTT
TRBJ2-1 | - | TRBV28 | many | CASSPFRGNEQFF | TGTGCCAGCAGTCCCTTCAGGGGTAATGAGCAGTTCTTC
TRBJ2-5 | - | TRBV5-5 | many | CASSFIQETQYF | TGTGCCAGCAGCTTCATCCAAGAGACCCAGTACTTC
TRBJ2-1 | - | TRBV29-1 | - | CSKSNEQFF | TGCAGCAAGAGTAATGAGCAGTTCTTC
TRBJ2-7 | - | TRBV6-6 | few | CASSYRAGALSYEQYF | TGTGCCAGCAGTTACAGGGCAGGAGCCCTTTCCTACGAGCAGTACTTC
TRBJ1-2 | TRBD1 | TRBV5-1 | - | CASSPQTGRMEGYTF | TGCGCCAGCAGCCCTCAGACAGGGAGGATGGAAGGCTACACCTTC
TRBJ1-1 | - | TRBV9 | few | CASSTGGGEAFF | TGTGCCAGCAGCACGGGGGGGGGTGAAGCTTTCTTT
TRBJ2-7 | TRBD1 | TRBV5-1 | few | CASGYGTVVYEQYF | TGCGCCAGCGGTTATGGGACAGTAGTCTACGAGCAGTACTTC
TRBJ2-7 | - | TRBV2 | - | CASSVAPNEQYF | TGTGCCAGCAGTGTCGCCCCAAACGAGCAGTACTTC
TRBJ2-7 | - | TRBV3-1 | - | CASSQSAYEQYF | TGTGCCAGCAGCCAATCGGCCTACGAGCAGTACTTC
TRBJ1-1 | - | TRBV7-3 | - | CASSLRVPLLAFF | TGTGCCAGCAGCTTAAGGGTCCCCCTTCTAGCTTTCTTT
TRBJ2-1 | TRBD2 | TRBV20-1 | - | CAAGRGGRNEQFF | TGCGCGGCAGGGCGGGGGGGCCGCAATGAGCAGTTCTTC
TRBJ2-5 | - | TRBV27 | few | CASSLTGSVETQYF | TGTGCCAGCAGTCTAACAGGGAGTGTGGAGACCCAGTACTTC
TRBJ2-1 | - | TRBV5-1 | few | CASSLWGGPDNEQFF | TGCGCCAGCAGCTTGTGGGGGGGGCCTGACAATGAGCAGTTCTTC
TRBJ2-1 | TRBD2 | TRBV4-1 | - | CASSRGGLAVLGNEQFF | TGCGCCAGCAGCCGCGGAGGACTAGCGGTGTTAGGCAATGAGCAGTTCTTC
TRBJ1-1 | TRBD1 | TRBV5-6 | few | CASNRGGSEAFF | TGTGCCAGCAACAGGGGGGGAAGTGAAGCTTTCTTT
TRBJ2-3 | TRBD2 | TRBV14 | - | CASSQVGGGGTDTQYF | TGTGCCAGCAGCCAAGTAGGCGGGGGAGGCACAGATACGCAGTATTTT
TRBJ2-1 | TRBD1 | TRBV11-2 | once | CASSSLRLGQGPSREQFF | TGTGCCAGCAGCTCCCTCCGACTTGGACAGGGGCCCTCTCGGGAGCAGTTCTTC
TRBJ2-4 | TRBD2 | TRBV10-2 | few | CASNWRRGEGIQYF | TGCGCCAGCAATTGGCGGCGGGGGGAGGGCATTCAGTACTTC
TRBJ2-1 | TRBD2 | TRBV3-1 | few | CASSYTSGGEQFF | TGTGCCAGCAGCTATACTAGCGGGGGGGAGCAGTTCTTC
TRBJ2-5 | - | TRBV16 | - | CASSQSFSSQETQYF | TGTGCCAGCAGCCAATCTTTCAGCTCCCAAGAGACCCAGTACTTC
TRBJ2-1 | - | TRBV10-3 | few | CAITGDLDEQFF | TGTGCCATCACCGGGGATCTTGATGAGCAGTTCTTC
TRBJ1-6 | TRBD1 | TRBV27 | - | CAGSLPPGQGEMYNSPLHF | TGTGCCGGCAGTTTACCCCCGGGACAGGGGGAAATGTATAATTCACCCCTCCACTTT
TRBJ2-3 | - | TRBV28 | - | CASSEMAGTDTQYF | TGTGCCAGCAGCGAAATGGCAGGCACAGATACGCAGTATTTT
TRBJ1-1 | - | TRBV20-1 | - | CSASIGQGGTEAFF | TGCAGTGCTAGTATCGGACAAGGCGGAACTGAAGCTTTCTTT
TRBJ1-5 | - | TRBV6-5 | few | CASSQQGVGNQPQHF | TGTGCCAGCAGTCAACAGGGTGTTGGCAATCAGCCCCAGCATTTT
TRBJ1-4 | - | TRBV29-1 | few | CSVEERANEKLFF | TGCAGCGTTGAAGAGAGGGCTAATGAAAAACTGTTTTTT